This T cell receptor (beta chain) was profiled in a study of cytomegalovirus exposure and HLA in healthy donors. The length of the CDR3 is 15 residues. Unmatched junction bases numbered 17, after V lost 10 bases and J lost 8 bases. The germline V gene encodes CDR1 MDHEN and CDR2 SYDVKM. A multiplex PCR was run with 60 Vbeta primers and 13 Jbeta primers. Sequencing was performed with immunoSEQ multiplex PCR; in TCRdb, only in-frame clones are kept and a portion is missing. The sample has 100,000 to 150,000 clones; about 86% are singletons. Sequences were obtained from PBMCs. V and J are TRBV28 and TRBJ1-5, with 7 nucleotides matching TRBD1. This clonotype originated in a woman aged 30 to 39 in good health and CMV-seronegative. The CDR3 spells CATLRDRKISKPQHF. CDR3 bases: TGTGCCACGCTTCGGGACAGAAAAATATCAAAGCCCCAGCATTTT. Drawing the rest from reference TRBV28 and TRBJ1-5, the complete variable domain is DVKVTQSSRYLVKRTGEKVFLECVQDMDHENMFWYRQDPGLGLRLIYFSYDVKMKEKGDIPEGYSVSREKKERFSLILESASTNQTSMYLCATLRDRKISKPQHFGDGTRLSIL.